The rows below give T cell receptor beta chains drawn from one sample of a study of T cell clones after liver transplantation. Measured with immunoSEQ multiplex PCR; TCRdb has only the in-frame clones, and not every one. The table shows 20,000 to 30,000 clones, with 69% occurring only once. The source material was CD4+ T cells from blood, sampled before liver transplant. These receptors all come from a human donor who received a liver transplant. Each CDR3 is given with its conserved first and last residue. D genes are given only for firm matches. Where a row states a size, it is once, few, many or the class of an expanded clone; other rows omit it.

clone_size	j_call	v_call	d_call	cdr3_nt	cdr3_aa
NA	TRBJ2-3	TRBV7-2	NA	TGTGCCAGCAAAGGGGTACAGAAGTCAGATACGCAGTATTTT	CASKGVQKSDTQYF
NA	TRBJ1-5	TRBV19	TRBD1	TGTGCCAGCAAGATCCGCCAGGGGGAATCTTCCCCAATCAATCAGCCCCAGCATTTT	CASKIRQGESSPINQPQHF
NA	TRBJ2-7	TRBV7-9	TRBD1	TGTGCCAGCAGCTGGGGGGACAGGGGGACCTACGAGCAGTACTTC	CASSWGDRGTYEQYF
NA	TRBJ1-4	TRBV5-4	TRBD1	TGTGCCAGCAGCGGGGGTTCCGGGACAGCCAATGAAAAACTGTTTTTT	CASSGGSGTANEKLFF
NA	TRBJ2-3	TRBV19	TRBD1	TGTGCCAGTAGCACAGGGGTGAGGGGCACAGATACGCAGTATTTT	CASSTGVRGTDTQYF
NA	TRBJ1-1	TRBV2	NA	TGTGCCAGCACGTCGATCAGAATGAACACTGAAGCTTTCTTT	CASTSIRMNTEAFF
NA	TRBJ2-6	TRBV5-6	NA	TGTGCCAGCAGCTTGGGGGGATACTCTGGGGCCAACGTCCTGACTTTC	CASSLGGYSGANVLTF
NA	TRBJ2-3	TRBV15	TRBD2	TGTGCCACCAGCAGAGACCGTAGTAGCGGGGGTGATACGCAGTATTTT	CATSRDRSSGGDTQYF
NA	TRBJ1-2	TRBV6-5	NA	TGTGCCAGCAGGAAACCCGGGGGGCTCTATGGCTACACCTTC	CASRKPGGLYGYTF
few	TRBJ2-7	TRBV30	NA	TGTGCCTGGAGTTCAATGGACAACTACGAGCAGTACTTC	CAWSSMDNYEQYF
once	TRBJ1-4	TRBV30	NA	TGTGCCTGGAGTGTATCAGGATCTGAAAAACTGTTTTTT	CAWSVSGSEKLFF
few	TRBJ2-3	TRBV30	NA	TGTGCCTGGAGTCCTGCAGCGAGCACAGATACGCAGTATTTT	CAWSPAASTDTQYF
NA	TRBJ2-3	TRBV11-2	NA	TGTGCCAGCAGCTTATTAGTGGGGGGCGAGACAGATACGCAGTATTTT	CASSLLVGGETDTQYF
NA	TRBJ2-3	TRBV14	NA	TGTGCCAGTAAGGGGGGAACAGATACGCAGTATTTT	CASKGGTDTQYF
NA	TRBJ2-1	TRBV19	TRBD2	TGTGCCAGTAGTATAGGCGAGAGCGGGAGGGCCTGGGCAGACGGATACAATGAGCAGTTCTTC	CASSIGESGRAWADGYNEQFF
few	TRBJ1-1	TRBV6-1	NA	TGTGCCAGCAGTGAAGGGGGGCTGAACACTGAAGCTTTCTTT	CASSEGGLNTEAFF
NA	TRBJ2-1	TRBV20-1	NA	TGCAGTGTCCTCGGAGACAATGAGCAGTTCTTC	CSVLGDNEQFF
once	TRBJ2-5	TRBV11-3	NA	TGTGCCAGCACCCGAAGGATCCAAGAGACCCAGTACTTC	CASTRRIQETQYF
medium-sized	TRBJ1-2	TRBV11-3	TRBD1	TGTGCCAGCAGCCGTTCACCCTCGGGACAGGGGCCCCCCTCCTATGGCTACACCTTC	CASSRSPSGQGPPSYGYTF
NA	TRBJ2-2	TRBV5-8	TRBD2	TGTGCCAGCAGCTTGTTGGGACTAGCGGGAGTCCCCGCGAACACCGGGGAGCTGTTTTTT	CASSLLGLAGVPANTGELFF
NA	TRBJ2-5	TRBV30	NA	TGTGCCTGGAACCTCTGGGAGACCCAGTACTTC	CAWNLWETQYF
few	TRBJ1-4	TRBV19	TRBD1	TGTGCCAGTAGTAGTGGCAGGGGGCGTGAAAAACTGTTTTTT	CASSSGRGREKLFF
few	TRBJ1-1	TRBV5-1	TRBD1	TGCGCCAGCAGCCTTACCGGGACAGGGAACACTGAAGCTTTCTTT	CASSLTGTGNTEAFF
NA	TRBJ2-1	TRBV11-3	TRBD2	TGTGCCAGCAGCTTAGGAGCGGGGGGGCATAGCAACAATGAGCAGTTCTTC	CASSLGAGGHSNNEQFF
NA	TRBJ1-2	TRBV28	NA	TGTGCCAGCAGTTTAGGCTCCTATGGCTACACCTTC	CASSLGSYGYTF
NA	TRBJ2-5	TRBV30	TRBD1	TGTGCCTGGAGCGCGCGTTACCGGGACAGGGGGCGTCGGGAGACCCAGTACTTC	CAWSARYRDRGRRETQYF
once	TRBJ2-3	TRBV30	TRBD1	TGTGCCTGTCGGGACAGGGGGACAGATACGCAGTATTTT	CACRDRGTDTQYF
NA	TRBJ2-1	TRBV5-5	TRBD2	TGTGCCAGCAGCTTGGGAGCGGGGGCTTTTGCGGATGAGCAGTTCTTC	CASSLGAGAFADEQFF
NA	TRBJ2-3	TRBV28	NA	TGTGCCAGCGGGGGCTATGTACCAGATACGCAGTATTTT	CASGGYVPDTQYF
NA	TRBJ1-2	TRBV9	NA	TGTGCCAGCAGCGTAGGTACTCCCGGCGGCTATGGCTACACCTTC	CASSVGTPGGYGYTF
NA	TRBJ2-3	TRBV9	NA	TGTGCCAGCAGCGTAGGGGTCGCTAGCACAGATACGCAGTATTTT	CASSVGVASTDTQYF
NA	TRBJ2-4	TRBV30	TRBD2	TGTGCCTGGACTACGGGGGGGCAGGGTTCCGTCATTCAGTACTTC	CAWTTGGQGSVIQYF
NA	TRBJ2-5	TRBV5-6	NA	TGTGCCAGCAGTTACGGGCCTCAGCCGTCGGAGACCCAGTACTTC	CASSYGPQPSETQYF
NA	TRBJ2-1	TRBV18	NA	TGTGCCAGCTCACTACCAAACACCAATGAGCAGTTCTTC	CASSLPNTNEQFF
NA	TRBJ1-1	TRBV5-1	NA	TGCGCCAGCAGCTTGCGGTTGCACACTGAAGCTTTCTTT	CASSLRLHTEAFF
NA	TRBJ1-1	TRBV28	NA	TGTGCCAGCAGTTTACGACATCCGCCTGAAGCTTTCTTT	CASSLRHPPEAFF
NA	TRBJ2-2	TRBV18	NA	TGTGCCAGCTCACCCCCCAGCGGACTGGCCGGGCGGGACACCGGGGAGCTGTTTTTT	CASSPPSGLAGRDTGELFF
NA	TRBJ1-2	TRBV29-1	NA	TGCAGCGGGGCTACAGGGAACTATGGCTACACCTTC	CSGATGNYGYTF
NA	TRBJ2-1	TRBV27	TRBD2	TGTGCCAGCAGACTGGGACTAGCGGGAGGCAATGAGCAGTTCTTC	CASRLGLAGGNEQFF
NA	TRBJ1-2	TRBV30	NA	TGTGCCTGGAGTGTACGTTCCTGGGACCGCCTGGGCTACACCTTC	CAWSVRSWDRLGYTF
few	TRBJ2-7	TRBV7-9	NA	TGTGCCAGCAGCCCCGGGACTGCGCAGTACTTC	CASSPGTAQYF
NA	TRBJ1-4	TRBV30	TRBD1	TGTGCCTGGAGTCAACAGGGGGGGAATGAAAAACTGTTTTTT	CAWSQQGGNEKLFF
NA	TRBJ2-5	TRBV5-4	NA	TGTGCCAGCAGCTTGCCCCAAGAGACCCAGTACTTC	CASSLPQETQYF
NA	TRBJ1-1	TRBV7-9	TRBD1	TGTGCCAGCAGCCTGGGACAGGCAGGAGCTTTCTTT	CASSLGQAGAFF
few	TRBJ1-2	TRBV5-1	NA	TGCGCCAGCAGCTCACGCACCGGTGGTGGCTACACCTTC	CASSSRTGGGYTF
NA	TRBJ1-5	TRBV7-8	NA	TGTGCCAGCAGCTTATATCGTGACGGGACACAGCCCCAGCATTTT	CASSLYRDGTQPQHF
NA	TRBJ2-2	TRBV10-3	NA	TGTGCCCTCCGGGACCAGAACACCGGGGAGCTGTTTTTT	CALRDQNTGELFF
NA	TRBJ1-1	TRBV5-4	TRBD1	TGCGCCAGCAGCCAAATACAGGGGACTGAAGCTTTCTTT	CASSQIQGTEAFF
NA	TRBJ1-4	TRBV10-1	NA	TGCGCCAGCAGTGTGGCCAGAGACGATGAAAAACTGTTTTTT	CASSVARDDEKLFF
NA	TRBJ2-3	TRBV6-5	NA	TGTGCCAGCAGCGAACTGAGAGGTGTCACAGATACGCAGTATTTT	CASSELRGVTDTQYF
few	TRBJ2-6	TRBV5-1	NA	TGCGCCAGCAGCTCGATGGGACCGCTCTCTGGGGCCAACGTCCTGACTTTC	CASSSMGPLSGANVLTF
NA	TRBJ2-5	TRBV5-1	NA	TGCGCCAGCAGCTACTCGGGGCTCCGAGAGACCCAGTACTTC	CASSYSGLRETQYF
NA	TRBJ1-4	TRBV28	TRBD1	TGTGCCAGCAGTTTTGGGGACAGGAGGGGTGAAAAACTGTTTTTT	CASSFGDRRGEKLFF
NA	TRBJ1-4	TRBV6-5	NA	TGTGCCAGCAGCCCAGCGGGGGCAACTAATGAAAAACTGTTTTTT	CASSPAGATNEKLFF
NA	TRBJ1-4	TRBV20-1	NA	TGCAGTGCTAGATATTTTGAAAAACTGTTTTTT	CSARYFEKLFF
NA	TRBJ2-3	TRBV9	TRBD2	TGTGCCAGTCCAATACTAGCGGCGATCACAGATACGCAGTATTTT	CASPILAAITDTQYF
NA	TRBJ1-3	TRBV2	NA	TGTGCCAGCAGTGCCGAGGGAAACACCATATATTTT	CASSAEGNTIYF
NA	TRBJ2-7	TRBV30	NA	TGTGCCTGGAGCGGCGGCGGTAACGAGCAGTACTTC	CAWSGGGNEQYF
few	TRBJ2-1	TRBV7-9	NA	TGTGCCAGCAGCGAACACAATGAGCAGTTCTTC	CASSEHNEQFF